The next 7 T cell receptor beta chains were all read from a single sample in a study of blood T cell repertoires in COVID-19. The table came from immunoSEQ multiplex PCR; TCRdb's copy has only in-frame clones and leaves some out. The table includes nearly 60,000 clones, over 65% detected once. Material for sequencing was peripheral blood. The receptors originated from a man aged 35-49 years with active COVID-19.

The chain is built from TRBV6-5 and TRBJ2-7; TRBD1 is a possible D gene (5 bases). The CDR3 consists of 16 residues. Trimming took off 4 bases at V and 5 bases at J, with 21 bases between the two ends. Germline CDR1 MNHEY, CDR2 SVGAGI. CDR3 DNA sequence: TGTGCCAGCAGTTCACGACAGTCCCGCCTAGTAGACGAGCAGTACTTC. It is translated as CASSSRQSRLVDEQYF.

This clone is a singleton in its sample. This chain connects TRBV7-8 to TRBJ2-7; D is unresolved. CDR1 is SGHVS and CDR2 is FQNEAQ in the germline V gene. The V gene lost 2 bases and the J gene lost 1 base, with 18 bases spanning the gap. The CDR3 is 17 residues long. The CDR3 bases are TGTGCCAGCAGCTTATCCCCGGGTTCCGACTCTTCCTACGAGCAGTACTTC. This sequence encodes CASSLSPGSDSSYEQYF.

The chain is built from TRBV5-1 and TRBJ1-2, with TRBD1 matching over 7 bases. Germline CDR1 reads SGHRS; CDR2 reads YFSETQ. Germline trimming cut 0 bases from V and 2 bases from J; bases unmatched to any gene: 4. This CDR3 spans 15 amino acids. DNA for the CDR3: TGCGCCAGCAGCTTGGAGGGGGCCAAAAACTATGGCTACACCTTC. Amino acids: CASSLEGAKNYGYTF.

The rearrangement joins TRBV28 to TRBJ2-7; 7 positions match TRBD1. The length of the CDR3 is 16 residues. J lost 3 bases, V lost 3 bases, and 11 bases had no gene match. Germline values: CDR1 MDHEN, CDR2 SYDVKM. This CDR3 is CASSLPRTGGGYEQYF. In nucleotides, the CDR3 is TGTGCCAGCAGTTTGCCCCGGACAGGTGGGGGCTACGAGCAGTACTTC.

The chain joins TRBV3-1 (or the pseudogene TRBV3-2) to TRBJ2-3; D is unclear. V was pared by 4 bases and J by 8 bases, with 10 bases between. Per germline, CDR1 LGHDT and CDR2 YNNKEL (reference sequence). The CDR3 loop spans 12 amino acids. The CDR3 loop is CASSLVGATQYF. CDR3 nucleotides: TGTGCCAGCAGCCTAGTAGGAGCTACGCAGTATTTT.

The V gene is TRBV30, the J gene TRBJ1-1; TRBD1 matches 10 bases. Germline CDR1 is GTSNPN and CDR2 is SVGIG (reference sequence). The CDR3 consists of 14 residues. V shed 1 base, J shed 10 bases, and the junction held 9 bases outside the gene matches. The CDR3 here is CAWSGSGTGVLAFF. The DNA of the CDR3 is TGTGCCTGGAGTGGCTCCGGGACAGGGGTTTTAGCTTTCTTT.

The CDR3 loop reads CATPPGNGYTF. CDR3 in DNA: TGTGCCACCCCCCCAGGGAATGGCTACACCTTC. The rearrangement joins TRBV7-3 to TRBJ1-2; maybe TRBD1 (5 bases). With 10 bases removed from V and 6 bases from J, the gap between germline ends came to 12 bases. CDR1 and CDR2 (germline): SGHTA, FQGTGA. The CDR3 is made up of 11 amino acids.